These T cell receptor beta chains were read from a single sample in a study of technical replicates of blood from several donors. TCRdb's table, derived via immunoSEQ multiplex PCR, lists solely in-frame clones and lacks some. The sample shows 75,000 to 95,000 clones, around 92% of them seen only once. The sequenced sample was T cells isolated from PBMCs. The source of these receptors is a human donor in good health. Each CDR3 is given with its conserved first and last residue. A D gene is named only where the DNA matches it firmly. Only some rows state a clone size, as once, few, many or a class for expanded clones.

CDR3 protein	CDR3 DNA	V gene	J gene	D gene	clone size
CASSIPSGGREQYF	TGTGCCAGCAGCATCCCTTCAGGGGGCCGGGAGCAGTATTTT	TRBV5-4	TRBJ2-3	TRBD1	once
CASTPLGHENEQFF	TGCGCCAGCACCCCATTGGGGCATGAAAATGAGCAGTTCTTC	TRBV5-1	TRBJ2-1	NA	NA
CASSNRDRSYEQYF	TGTGCCAGTTCAAACCGGGACAGATCCTACGAGCAGTACTTC	TRBV6-5	TRBJ2-7	TRBD1	NA
CAWSVGQGAGELFF	TGTGCCTGGAGTGTAGGGCAGGGGGCCGGGGAGCTGTTTTTT	TRBV30	TRBJ2-2	TRBD1	NA
CASSQANGGSYEQYF	TGCGCCAGCAGCCAAGCGAACGGGGGTTCCTACGAGCAGTACTTC	TRBV4-1	TRBJ2-7	NA	NA
CASSLGGQLNTEAFF	TGTGCCAGCAGCTTAGGGGGACAGTTGAACACTGAAGCTTTCTTT	TRBV7-8	TRBJ1-1	TRBD1	NA
CASKRDSSYEQYF	TGCGCCAGCAAAAGAGACAGCTCCTACGAGCAGTACTTC	TRBV5-1	TRBJ2-7	NA	NA
CASSLTGDSPLHF	TGTGCCAGCAGCTTGACAGGGGATTCACCCCTCCACTTT	TRBV5-5	TRBJ1-6	TRBD1	NA
CASSIGTVFSPNTGELFF	TGCGCCAGCAGCATAGGGACAGTTTTTTCACCGAACACCGGGGAGCTGTTTTTT	TRBV5-1	TRBJ2-2	TRBD1	NA
CATSNRVGNTIYF	TGTGCCACCAGCAACAGGGTTGGAAACACCATATATTTT	TRBV15	TRBJ1-3	NA	NA
CASNLPSSGSPLHF	TGTGCCAGCAACTTACCGTCGTCAGGTTCACCCCTCCACTTT	TRBV13	TRBJ1-6	NA	NA
CASSESNSYEQYF	TGTGCCAGCAGCGAATCTAATTCCTACGAGCAGTACTTC	TRBV6-1	TRBJ2-7	NA	NA
CASSLRGLSYEQYF	TGTGCCAGCAGTTTAAGGGGGCTTTCCTACGAGCAGTACTTC	TRBV28	TRBJ2-7	TRBD1	NA
CASSQDAGQEIYEQYF	TGCGCCAGCAGCCAAGATGCGGGACAGGAGATCTACGAGCAGTACTTC	TRBV4-1	TRBJ2-7	TRBD1	once
CATSRPAGKLDNEQFF	TGTGCCACCAGCAGACCAGCGGGCAAACTGGACAATGAGCAGTTCTTC	TRBV15	TRBJ2-1	NA	NA
CASSSYGGGGTYGYTF	TGTGCCAGCAGCTCCTATGGCGGGGGTGGAACCTATGGCTACACCTTC	TRBV5-4	TRBJ1-2	NA	NA
CASSNVRGQETQYF	TGTGCCAGCAGCAACGTAAGGGGCCAAGAGACCCAGTACTTC	TRBV11-2	TRBJ2-5	NA	once
CASTPLQGGSDEAFF	TGCGCCAGCACTCCTTTGCAGGGGGGTAGCGATGAAGCTTTCTTT	TRBV10-2	TRBJ1-1	TRBD1	once
CASSFLAWREETQYF	TGCGCCAGCAGCTTTCTAGCTTGGCGCGAAGAGACCCAGTACTTC	TRBV5-1	TRBJ2-5	NA	NA
CASSDYWSDRGTEAFF	TGCGCCAGCAGTGATTACTGGTCAGACAGGGGCACTGAAGCTTTCTTT	TRBV10-2	TRBJ1-1	TRBD1	NA